Below, 10 T cell receptor beta chains from the same sample are listed, as sequenced in a study of technical replicates of blood from a handful of donors. Clones were sequenced by immunoSEQ multiplex PCR, and TCRdb holds only the in-frame ones, with some missing. The sample contains 75,000 to 100,000 clones, approximately 96% of which appear only once. Sequencing used T cells isolated from PBMCs. The receptors were gathered from a human donor in good health.

The gene calls are TRBV21-1 and TRBJ2-1; TRBD2 is the table's D call and was not checked against the DNA. TRBV21-1 represents a pseudogene. The CDR3 has 16 amino acids. The CDR3, as DNA: TGTGCCAGCAGCACCATCACTAGCGGGAGTAAGGATGAGCAGTTCTTC. Its translation: CASSTITSGSKDEQFF.

The chain has TRBV19 and TRBJ2-3; TRBD2 agrees at 10 bases. Losses at the gene ends were 2 bases for V and 4 bases for J; bases not matched to a gene: 15. This CDR3 has 19 amino acids. Germline values: CDR1 LNHDA, CDR2 SQIVND (reference sequence). The chain's CDR3 is CASSITASGRAKVADTQYF. The CDR3 DNA follows: TGTGCCAGTAGTATAACCGCAAGCGGGAGGGCCAAAGTCGCAGATACGCAGTATTTT.

The chain joins TRBV9 to TRBJ2-2; 9 nucleotides line up with TRBD2. The junction had 7 bases not matched to a gene; V was cut back by 3 bases and J by 7 bases. This CDR3 region has 15 residues. Germline V gene sequence: CDR1 SGDLS, CDR2 YYNGEE. The CDR3 nucleotides read TGTGCCAGCAGCGCCCTAGCGGGAAAGTTCGGGGAGCTGTTTTTT. Encoded protein: CASSALAGKFGELFF.

The V call is TRBV19, the J call TRBJ2-5; weak D call: TRBD1 (5 bases). Germline V gene data show CDR1 as LNHDA and CDR2 as SQIVND (reference sequence). The CDR3 sequence is 15 residues long. V was cut by 1 base and J by 5 bases, with 14 bases left in between. The CDR3 DNA sequence: TGTGCCAGTAGTATAGTAGGCCTTAAGGGGGAGACCCAGTACTTC. Its protein is CASSIVGLKGETQYF.

This chain joins TRBV28 and TRBJ1-3, with D possibly matching TRBD1 (5 bases). The CDR3 loop spans 14 amino acids. Trimming left V 6 bases short and J 1 base short, with 10 bases between. The V gene's germline CDR1 is MDHEN and CDR2 SYDVKM. The CDR3 sequence is CASSLWTSGNTIYF. The CDR3, as DNA: TGTGCCAGCAGCCTCTGGACATCTGGAAACACCATATATTTT. Supplemented by reference TRBV28 and TRBJ1-3, the full variable domain reads DVKVTQSSRYLVKRTGEKVFLECVQDMDHENMFWYRQDPGLGLRLIYFSYDVKMKEKGDIPEGYSVSREKKERFSLILESASTNQTSMYLCASSLWTSGNTIYFGEGSWLTVV.

V gene TRBV4-1 combines with J gene TRBJ1-1, with 9 bases matching TRBD1. The CDR3 is 15 amino acids. Per the germline V gene, CDR1 is MGHRA and CDR2 is YSYEKL. Germline trimming cut 4 bases from V and 5 bases from J; bases unmatched to any gene: 8. The CDR3 sequence is CASSLRTGDLTEAFF. The CDR3 nucleotides are TGCGCCAGCAGCCTCCGGACAGGGGATTTAACTGAAGCTTTCTTT.

The DNA of the CDR3 is TGCGCCAGCAGCTTGGGTCCTAGCTCCTACAATGAGCAGTTCTTC. Amino acid sequence: CASSLGPSSYNEQFF. The V and J genes are TRBV5-1 and TRBJ2-1, with no clear D. V was trimmed by 0 bases and J by 0 bases, leaving 7 bases between them. The germline V gene encodes CDR1 SGHRS and CDR2 YFSETQ. The CDR3 covers 15 residues.

The chain recombines TRBV4-3 with TRBJ1-1; D not resolved. Germline CDR1 LGHNA, CDR2 YSLEER. CDR3 length equals 14 residues. The ends were cut back, 1 base at V and 0 bases at J, with 6 bases in the middle. The CDR3 loop is CASSQVRLNTEAFF. CDR3 coding DNA: TGCGCCAGCAGCCAAGTGCGGTTGAACACTGAAGCTTTCTTT.

In its sample, this clone was seen once. The chain is built from TRBV27 and TRBJ2-7; D ambiguous. Trimming removed 2 bases at V and 6 bases at J, with 11 bases between. The CDR3 covers 13 residues. The V gene's germline CDR1 is MNHEY and CDR2 SMNVEV (reference sequence). CDR3 nucleotide sequence: TGTGCCAGCAGTTTAACCCTGCTGCGCGAGCAGTACTTC. Translated, it gives CASSLTLLREQYF.

The rearrangement uses TRBV18 and TRBJ1-2, with TRBD1 matching 11 bases. This CDR3 comprises 14 residues. CDR1 is KGHSH and CDR2 is LQKENI in the germline V gene. Germline trimming cut 4 bases from V and 4 bases from J; bases unmatched to any gene: 2. The CDR3 DNA follows: TGTGCCAGCTCACAGGACAGGGGGCCCTATGGCTACACCTTC. It yields the protein CASSQDRGPYGYTF.